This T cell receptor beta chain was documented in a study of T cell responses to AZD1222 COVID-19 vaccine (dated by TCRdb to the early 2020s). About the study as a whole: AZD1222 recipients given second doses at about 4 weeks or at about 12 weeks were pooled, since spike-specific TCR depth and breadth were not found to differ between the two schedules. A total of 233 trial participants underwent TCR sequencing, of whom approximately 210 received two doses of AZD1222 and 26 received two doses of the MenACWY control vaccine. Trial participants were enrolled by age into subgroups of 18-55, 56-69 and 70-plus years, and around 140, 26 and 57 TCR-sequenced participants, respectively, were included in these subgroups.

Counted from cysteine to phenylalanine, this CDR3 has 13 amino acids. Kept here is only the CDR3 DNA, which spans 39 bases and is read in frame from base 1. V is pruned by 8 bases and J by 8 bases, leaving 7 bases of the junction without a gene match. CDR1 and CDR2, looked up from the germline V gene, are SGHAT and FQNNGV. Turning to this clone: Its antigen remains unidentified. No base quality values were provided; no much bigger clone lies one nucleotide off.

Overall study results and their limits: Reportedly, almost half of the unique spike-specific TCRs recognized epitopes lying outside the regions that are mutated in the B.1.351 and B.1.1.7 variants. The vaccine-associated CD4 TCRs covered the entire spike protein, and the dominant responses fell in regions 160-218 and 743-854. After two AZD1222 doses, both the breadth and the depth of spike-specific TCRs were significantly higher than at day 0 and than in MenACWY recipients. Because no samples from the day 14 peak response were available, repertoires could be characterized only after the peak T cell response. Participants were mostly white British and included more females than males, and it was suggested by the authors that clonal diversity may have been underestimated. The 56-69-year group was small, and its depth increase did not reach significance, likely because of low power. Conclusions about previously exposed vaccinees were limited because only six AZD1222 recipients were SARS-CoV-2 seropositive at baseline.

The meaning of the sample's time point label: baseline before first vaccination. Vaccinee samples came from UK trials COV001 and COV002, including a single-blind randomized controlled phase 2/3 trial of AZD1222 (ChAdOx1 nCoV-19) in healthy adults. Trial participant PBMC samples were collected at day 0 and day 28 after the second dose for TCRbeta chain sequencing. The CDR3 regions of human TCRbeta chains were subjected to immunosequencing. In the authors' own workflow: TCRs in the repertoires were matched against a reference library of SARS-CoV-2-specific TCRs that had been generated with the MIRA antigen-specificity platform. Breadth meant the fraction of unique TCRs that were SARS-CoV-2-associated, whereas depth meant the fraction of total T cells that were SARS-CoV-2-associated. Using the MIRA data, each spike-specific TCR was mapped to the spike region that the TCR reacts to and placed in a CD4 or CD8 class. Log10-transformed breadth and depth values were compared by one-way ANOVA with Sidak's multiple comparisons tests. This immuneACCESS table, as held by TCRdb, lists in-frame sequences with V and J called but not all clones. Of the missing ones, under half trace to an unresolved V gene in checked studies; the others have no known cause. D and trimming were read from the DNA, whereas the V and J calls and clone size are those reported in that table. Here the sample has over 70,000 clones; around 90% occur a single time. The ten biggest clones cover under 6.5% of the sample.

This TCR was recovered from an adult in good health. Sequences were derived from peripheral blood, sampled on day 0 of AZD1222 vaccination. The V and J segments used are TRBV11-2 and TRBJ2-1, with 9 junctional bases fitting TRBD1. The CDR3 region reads CASARDRVDEQFF. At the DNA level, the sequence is TGTGCCAGCGCCCGGGACAGGGTCGATGAGCAGTTCTTC.